Here is one TCR beta chain with its context. Its antigen is not known. A multiplex PCR was run with 60 Vbeta primers and 13 Jbeta primers. Sequencing used immunoSEQ multiplex PCR; TCRdb keeps in-frame clones, though not all of them. This sample has about 110,000 clones, with approximately 70% found just once. This record comes from a study of cytomegalovirus exposure and HLA in healthy donors. Study-wide points: Later on, a genetic analysis was performed. It linked a missense variant in DCLRE1C with V- and J-gene trimming of TCR beta. After further analysis at a later stage, 16,951 TCR beta sequences were associated with HLA alleles at 0.05 false discovery rate. The study listed approximately 160 cytomegalovirus-associated TCR beta chains.

Germline V gene data show CDR1 as GTSNPN and CDR2 as SVGIG (reference sequence). The CDR3 contains 18 residues. The V end lost 1 base, the J end lost 1 base, and 22 bases lay between the germline ends. Healthy bone marrow donors supplied every sample. Material for sequencing was PBMCs. This clonotype originated in a woman aged 30 to 39 in good health and CMV-seronegative. The chain recombines TRBV30 with TRBJ2-5; D perhaps matches TRBD2 (5 bases). For the CDR3, the DNA is TGTGCCTGGAGTGACGGGATACAGTCAGACCGACTCCAAGAGACCCAGTACTTC. This sequence encodes CAWSDGIQSDRLQETQYF.